The 31 T cell receptor beta chains below were found in one sample sequenced in a study of blood T cell repertoires in COVID-19. Libraries were prepared by immunoSEQ multiplex PCR; TCRdb keeps only in-frame clonotypes and omits some of them. The sample lists 100,000 or so clones, around 86% seen once, with 30% to 45% in the top ten. The sequencing input was peripheral blood. The receptors were sampled from a man aged 80 or over with acute or convalescent COVID-19.

V is TRBV27 and J is TRBJ2-2; tentative D call: TRBD2 (6 bases). Germline-derived CDR1 and CDR2 are MNHEY and SMNVEV (reference sequence). The CDR3 length is 14 residues. V gave up 6 bases and J gave up 0 bases, with 8 bases separating them. The CDR3 loop is CASSRLANTGELFF. The CDR3 region has the DNA TGTGCCAGCAGCAGACTAGCGAACACCGGGGAGCTGTTTTTT.

This chain joins TRBV5-1 and TRBJ1-1, with D hard to call. Germline CDR1 reads SGHRS; CDR2 reads YFSETQ. The CDR3 has 14 amino acids. V was pared by 0 bases and J by 0 bases, with 6 bases between. The chain's CDR3 is CASSLEQLNTEAFF. DNA of the CDR3: TGCGCCAGCAGCTTGGAACAGCTGAACACTGAAGCTTTCTTT.

This chain connects TRBV28 to TRBJ1-2; perhaps TRBD1 as D (6 bases). CDR1 and CDR2 from the germline V gene are MDHEN and SYDVKM. V lost 2 bases and J 5 bases, leaving 21 bases between the germline ends. CDR3 length: 17 amino acids. The CDR3 spells CASSLPTSSGRGYGYTF. Written as DNA, the CDR3 is TGTGCCAGCAGTTTACCCACCTCCTCGGGCAGGGGTTATGGCTACACCTTC.

The rearrangement uses TRBV5-1 and TRBJ1-4, with unresolved D. V was clipped by 0 bases and J by 0 bases, with 6 bases between them. This CDR3 region has 15 residues. Germline V gene data show CDR1 as SGHRS and CDR2 as YFSETQ. CDR3 residues: CASSLGSTTNEKLFF. The DNA for the CDR3 is TGCGCCAGCAGCTTGGGCTCTACAACTAATGAAAAACTGTTTTTT.

V gene TRBV29-1 combines with J gene TRBJ1-4; TRBD1 is a possible D gene (6 bases). The CDR3 has 13 residues. Trimming took 6 bases from V and 7 from J, leaving 15 bases between them. Germline lookup yields CDR1 SQVTM and CDR2 ANQGSEA. Here the CDR3 DNA reads TGCAGCGTGGGCAGGGGTAGCGGTGAAAAACTGTTTTTT. The encoded protein is CSVGRGSGEKLFF.

The CDR3 is CASRTSGRNEQFF. The CDR3 DNA is TGTGCCTCCCGGACTAGCGGGAGAAATGAGCAGTTCTTC. The chain combines TRBV6-5 with TRBJ2-1; 13 positions match TRBD2. Germline V CDR1 and CDR2: MNHEY, SVGAGI. The CDR3 is 13 residues long. V shed 11 bases and J 7 bases; nucleotides not matched to a gene: 5.

V and J are TRBV5-1 and TRBJ1-1, with 7 bases identical to TRBD1. The CDR3 runs to 13 residues. CDR1 is SGHRS, CDR2 YFSETQ, per germline. The J segment lost 7 bases and the V segment lost 4 bases, leaving 7 bases of the junction unmatched. CDR3 in DNA: TGCGCCAGCAGCATAGGGGGCGCCGGTGAAGCTTTCTTT. Its translation: CASSIGGAGEAFF.

The chain employs TRBV7-8 and TRBJ2-1, with 14 bases aligning to TRBD2. After removal of 5 bases from V and 8 bases from J, the junction contained 5 bases not matched to a gene. The CDR3 covers 15 residues. Per the germline V gene, CDR1 is SGHVS and CDR2 is FQNEAQ. CDR3 DNA: TGTGCCAGCAGCCGACTAGCGGGAGGGGAATATGAGCAGTTCTTC. It is translated as CASSRLAGGEYEQFF.

This chain connects TRBV28 to TRBJ2-2, with 13 positions matching TRBD2. In germline, CDR1 is MDHEN, CDR2 SYDVKM. The CDR3 consists of 17 residues. V dropped 7 bases and J dropped 0; count of bases not matched to a gene: 5. CDR3 in amino acids: CASTRTSGSPNTGELFF. CDR3 in DNA: TGTGCCAGCACCCGGACTAGCGGGAGTCCGAACACCGGGGAGCTGTTTTTT.

CDR3 bases: TGTGCCAGCTCACCGGGCATTAGGCAGCCCCAGCATTTT. Translated, it gives CASSPGIRQPQHF. The rearrangement joins TRBV18 to TRBJ1-5; D is unresolved. Germline V CDR1 and CDR2: KGHSH, LQKENI. The V end was cut by 3 bases, the J end by 7 bases, with 10 bases between. The CDR3 runs 13 residues.

V is TRBV28 and J is TRBJ2-1, with D tentatively TRBD2 (6 bases). The CDR3 length is 14 residues. Trimming left V 10 bases short and J 2 bases short, with 15 bases between. CDR1 is MDHEN and CDR2 is SYDVKM in the germline V gene. For the CDR3, the DNA is TGTGCCATCACCGGGACTGAGACCTACAATGAGCAGTTCTTC. It is translated as CAITGTETYNEQFF.

The chain links TRBV5-1 to TRBJ2-4, with a possible D match to TRBD1 (6 bases). This CDR3 has 13 residues. Trimming removed 0 bases at V and 5 bases at J, with 6 bases between. Germline loops: CDR1 SGHRS, CDR2 YFSETQ. CDR3 sequence: CASSLEGENIQYF. The CDR3 nucleotides read TGCGCCAGCAGCTTGGAGGGGGAAAACATTCAGTACTTC.

V usage is TRBV28 and J usage is TRBJ2-1; 9 positions agree with TRBD1. Trimming at V came to 6 bases and at J to 14 bases, leaving 8 bases not matched to a gene. CDR3 size: 12 residues. The germline CDR1 and CDR2 sequences are MDHEN and SYDVKM. In DNA form, the CDR3 reads TGTGCCAGCAGGAGTTCCGGGACAGGGAAGTTCTTC. Protein product: CASRSSGTGKFF.

This chain links TRBV18 with TRBJ2-1; 8 bases are a match to TRBD2. Germline CDR1 KGHSH, CDR2 LQKENI. The V segment lost 3 bases and the J segment 12 bases; nucleotides outside the gene matches: 4. The CDR3 extends over 12 amino acids. The CDR3: CASSPTSAGQFF. CDR3 sequence (DNA): TGTGCCAGCTCACCGACTAGCGCGGGGCAGTTCTTC.

The V and J genes are TRBV6-5 and TRBJ1-1, with D possibly matching TRBD1 (5 bases). The V gene lost 4 bases and the J gene lost 10 bases, with 13 bases spanning the gap. This CDR3 spans 12 amino acids. CDR1 and CDR2 from the germline V gene are MNHEY and SVGAGI. In DNA, the CDR3 is TGTGCCAGCAGTTCCCACGCAGGGTTAGCTTTCTTT. It codes for CASSSHAGLAFF.

The genes are TRBV30 and TRBJ2-5; possibly TRBD1 for D (5 bases). This CDR3 contains 15 residues. From germline, CDR1 is GTSNPN and CDR2 SVGIG (reference sequence). With 2 bases removed from V and 7 bases from J, the gap between germline ends came to 20 bases. The CDR3 DNA follows: TGTGCCTGGAGTCCCCACACACGCTGGCAGGGGACCCAGTACTTC. As protein: CAWSPHTRWQGTQYF.

The chain is built from TRBV9 and TRBJ2-3; 10 nucleotides line up with TRBD2. V lost 0 bases, J lost 1 base, and 2 bases stayed unmatched. The CDR3 loop spans 16 amino acids. Germline lookup yields CDR1 SGDLS and CDR2 YYNGEE. The CDR3 loop reads CASSVGLAGGTDTQYF. For the CDR3, the DNA is TGTGCCAGCAGCGTAGGCCTAGCGGGAGGCACAGATACGCAGTATTTT.

This chain connects TRBV18 to TRBJ1-6; D possibly corresponds to TRBD1 (6 bases). CDR1 and CDR2 from the germline V gene are KGHSH and LQKENI. The CDR3 runs to 17 residues. The germline V and J ends were trimmed by 5 bases and 0 bases, with 14 bases remaining between them. The CDR3 coding sequence is TGTGCCAGCTCATCTCTTGGGGGCAACTCCTATAATTCACCCCTCCACTTT. This sequence encodes CASSSLGGNSYNSPLHF.

The chain combines TRBV7-9 with TRBJ1-3, with D perhaps TRBD1 (5 bases). V was shortened by 5 bases and J by 0 bases, with 11 bases between the two germline ends. The CDR3 is 15 amino acids. The germline V gene encodes CDR1 SEHNR and CDR2 FQNEAQ (reference sequence). CDR3: CASSRTGYSGNTIYF. CDR3 nucleotides: TGTGCCAGCAGCCGCACAGGATACTCTGGAAACACCATATATTTT.

The chain has TRBV30 and TRBJ1-2; tentatively, D is TRBD1 (5 bases). CDR3 length: 13 residues. V was cut by 0 bases and J by 7 bases, with 12 bases left in between. Germline-derived CDR1 and CDR2 are GTSNPN and SVGIG (reference sequence). CDR3 coding DNA: TGTGCCTGGAGTGTACACGAAGGGGCTGGCTACACCTTC. Its protein product is CAWSVHEGAGYTF.

This clone was picked up a small number of times. The V call is TRBV7-3, the J call TRBJ1-1; 7 bases map to TRBD1. Germline V CDR1 and CDR2: SGHTA, FQGTGA. The CDR3 runs 14 residues. V dropped 5 bases and J dropped 3; count of bases not matched to a gene: 6. In DNA, the CDR3 is TGTGCCAGCAGCGTGACAGGGAAGGACACTGAAGCTTTCTTT. It is translated as CASSVTGKDTEAFF.

The chain uses TRBV6-5 and TRBJ1-5, with D tentatively TRBD1 (5 bases). The CDR3 loop spans 14 amino acids. The V gene's germline CDR1 is MNHEY and CDR2 SVGAGI. V was trimmed by 0 bases and J by 4 bases, leaving 7 bases between them. The chain's CDR3 is CASSYSKGNQPQHF. The CDR3 DNA follows: TGTGCCAGCAGTTACTCGAAGGGGAATCAGCCCCAGCATTTT.

V gene TRBV28 combines with J gene TRBJ1-5; 9 bases map to TRBD1. J was trimmed by 6 bases and V by 5 bases; bases with no gene match: 8. This CDR3 contains 15 residues. Germline CDR1 reads MDHEN; CDR2 reads SYDVKM. CDR3 sequence (DNA): TGTGCCAGCAGTCCACCGGGACAGGGTGGTCAGCCCCAGCATTTT. This translates into CASSPPGQGGQPQHF.

The chain carries TRBV29-1 and TRBJ2-2; the match to TRBD1 covers 8 bases. CDR1 is SQVTM and CDR2 is ANQGSEA in the germline V gene. This CDR3 comprises 14 residues. The V segment lost 5 bases and the J segment 4 bases; nucleotides outside the gene matches: 6. The DNA for the CDR3 is TGCAGCGTTACTCGGACAGGGTTCACCGGGGAGCTGTTTTTT. This gives the protein CSVTRTGFTGELFF.

The J gene is TRBJ2-2, the V gene TRBV7-2; 10 bases are shared with TRBD1. Germline assignment: CDR1 SGHTA and CDR2 FQGNSA. Trimming removed 4 bases from V and 7 bases from J; junction bases left unmatched: 6. The CDR3 is made up of 15 amino acids. DNA of the CDR3: TGTGCCAGCAGCTCTAGACAGGGGGCCGGCGGGGAGCTGTTTTTT. It yields the protein CASSSRQGAGGELFF.

The chain joins TRBV27 to TRBJ1-1; unclear D gene. V was trimmed by 6 bases and J by 0 bases, leaving 14 bases between them. The length of the CDR3 is 15 residues. Germline V gene lookup returns CDR1 MNHEY and CDR2 SMNVEV (reference sequence). The CDR3 bases are TGTGCCAGCAGCCTCAGCGGGCCCATGAACACTGAAGCTTTCTTT. Protein product: CASSLSGPMNTEAFF.

This clone was counted once. The chain has TRBV18 and TRBJ2-1, with 12 bases aligning to TRBD2. Germline CDR1 KGHSH, CDR2 LQKENI. With 6 bases clipped from V and 6 bases from J, the junction kept 3 bases outside the gene matches. This CDR3 comprises 14 residues. CDR3 amino acids: CASSLTSGSNEQFF. DNA of the CDR3: TGTGCCAGCTCGCTGACTAGCGGGAGCAATGAGCAGTTCTTC. Combining the CDR3 with reference TRBV18 and TRBJ2-1 gives the whole variable domain NAGVMQNPRHLVRRRGQEARLRCSPMKGHSHVYWYRQLPEEGLKFMVYLQKENIIDESGMPKERFSAEFPKEGPSILRIQQVVRGDSAAYFCASSLTSGSNEQFFGPGTRLTVL.

This chain uses TRBV7-8 with TRBJ1-5; possibly TRBD1 for D (5 bases). The CDR3 contains 14 residues. Germline lookup yields CDR1 SGHVS and CDR2 FQNEAQ. Trimming cost V 2 bases and J 5 bases, with 10 bases left between them. CDR3 residues: CASSLTREYQPQHF. In DNA, the CDR3 is TGTGCCAGCAGCTTAACCAGGGAATATCAGCCCCAGCATTTT.

DNA for the CDR3: TGTGCCAGCAGCATTACAGGGGGCACTGAAGCTTTCTTT. It yields the protein CASSITGGTEAFF. The chain has TRBV5-4 and TRBJ1-1; 8 bases align to TRBD1. The CDR3 totals 13 residues. The V gene end was trimmed by 4 bases and the J gene end by 4 bases; junction bases not matched to a gene: 3. Germline CDR1 is SGHNT and CDR2 is YYREEE (reference sequence).

The chain couples TRBV18 to TRBJ2-3, with 15 bases that match TRBD2. Germline V lookup: CDR1 KGHSH, CDR2 LQKENI. The CDR3 spans 15 residues. After removal of 5 bases from V and 14 bases from J, the junction contained 11 bases not matched to a gene. CDR3 sequence: CASSTGLAGGLPLYF. As DNA, the CDR3 is TGTGCCAGCTCAACTGGACTAGCGGGAGGGCTGCCTCTGTATTTT.

The V gene is TRBV5-4, the J gene TRBJ2-5; TRBD1 aligns across 9 bases. V was pared by 4 bases and J by 7 bases, with 8 bases of the junction left unmatched. From germline, CDR1 is SGHNT and CDR2 YYREEE (reference sequence). This CDR3 is 14 amino acids long. The CDR3 reads CASSRQGGAGTQYF. CDR3 in DNA: TGTGCCAGCAGCCGACAGGGGGGCGCGGGGACCCAGTACTTC. Looking up the rest from reference TRBV5-4 and TRBJ2-5 gives the full variable domain: ETGVTQSPTHLIKTRGQQVTLRCSSQSGHNTVSWYQQALGQGPQFIFQYYREEENGRGNFPPRFSGLQFPNYSSELNVNALELDDSALYLCASSRQGGAGTQYFGPGTRLLVL.